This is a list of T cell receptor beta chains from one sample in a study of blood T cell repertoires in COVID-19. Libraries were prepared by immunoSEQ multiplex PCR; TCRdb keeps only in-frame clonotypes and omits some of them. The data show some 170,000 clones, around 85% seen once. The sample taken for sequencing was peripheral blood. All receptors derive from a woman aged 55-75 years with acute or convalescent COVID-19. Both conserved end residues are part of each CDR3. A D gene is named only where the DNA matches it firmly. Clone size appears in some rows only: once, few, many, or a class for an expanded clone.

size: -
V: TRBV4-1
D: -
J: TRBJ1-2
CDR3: CASSPPRDSSDSILYGYTF
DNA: TGCGCCAGCAGCCCCCCCCGAGATTCCTCGGACAGCATCCTCTATGGCTACACCTTC

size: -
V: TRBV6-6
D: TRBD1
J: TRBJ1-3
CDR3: CASSYSGQARNTIYF
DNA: TGTGCCAGCAGTTACTCAGGACAGGCCCGAAACACCATATATTTT

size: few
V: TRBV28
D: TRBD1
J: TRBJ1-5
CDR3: CASRKDRTNQPQHF
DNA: TGTGCCAGCAGGAAGGACAGGACTAATCAGCCCCAGCATTTT

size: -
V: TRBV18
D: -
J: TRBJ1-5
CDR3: CASSPGGGNQPQHF
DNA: TGTGCCAGCTCACCCGGGGGAGGGAATCAGCCCCAGCATTTT

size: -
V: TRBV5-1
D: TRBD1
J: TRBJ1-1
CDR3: CASSRDRLTNTEAFF
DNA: TGCGCCAGCAGCCGGGACAGACTAACGAACACTGAAGCTTTCTTT

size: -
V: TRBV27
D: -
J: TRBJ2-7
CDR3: CASSLAGGQSYEQYF
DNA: TGTGCCAGCAGTCTAGCTGGGGGACAATCCTACGAGCAGTACTTC

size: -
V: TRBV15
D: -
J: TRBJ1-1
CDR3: CATSRGGGIGTEAFF
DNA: TGTGCCACCAGCAGAGGTGGGGGGATTGGGACTGAAGCTTTCTTT

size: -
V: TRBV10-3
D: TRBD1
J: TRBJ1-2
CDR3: CAIMDRAEGYTF
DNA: TGTGCCATCATGGACAGGGCGGAGGGCTACACCTTC

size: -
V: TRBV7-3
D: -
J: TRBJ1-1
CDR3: CASSRGKGTEAFF
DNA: TGTGCCAGCAGCCGAGGGAAGGGAACTGAAGCTTTCTTT

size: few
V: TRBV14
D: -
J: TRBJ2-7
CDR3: CASSQAAGFPYEQYF
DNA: TGTGCCAGCAGCCAAGCCGCAGGGTTCCCCTACGAGCAGTACTTC

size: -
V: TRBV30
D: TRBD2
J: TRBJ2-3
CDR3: CAWSVRGLAGDTQYF
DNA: TGTGCCTGGAGTGTACGGGGACTAGCGGGAGATACGCAGTATTTT

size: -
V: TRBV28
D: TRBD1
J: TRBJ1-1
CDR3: CASSLTGGNTEAFF
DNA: TGTGCCAGCAGTTTGACAGGGGGGAACACTGAAGCTTTCTTT